This T cell receptor (beta chain) was documented in a study of blood T cells in healthy people across ages. This CDR3 is 19 amino acids long. The germline gives CDR1 SGHTA, CDR2 FQGNSA. The ends lost 2 bases at V and 1 base at J; junction bases unmatched: 12. Study-wide results and limits: In older individuals, TCR beta diversity per million T cells was lower, falling roughly linearly with age. Naive CD4+ cells and diversity were both higher in long-lived donors than in aged donors.

Next came a second PCR, run for about 6 to 12 cycles, which used a sample-barcoded 5' primer along with a J-beta primer mix. TCRdb used MiXCR to reprocess the 5' RACE reads, holding one entry per CDR3 protein. This table has roughly 500,000 distinct CDR3 sequences, about 26% appearing once. Note on this clonotype: What it binds is unknown.

The receptor's source is a woman between 65 and 79 years old in good health. Source material: blood. The chain is built from TRBV7-2 and TRBJ2-4, with 9 bases fitting TRBD2. The CDR3 nucleotides read TGTGCCAGCAGCTTACCGGAGGTAGCGGGGGTTAGGGCCAAAAACATTCAGTACTTC. This gives the protein CASSLPEVAGVRAKNIQYF.